The sequence of this T cell receptor (beta chain) was determined in a study of blood T cells in healthy people across ages. Researchers collected approximately 9.5 milliliters of peripheral blood from every single donor. Researchers report isolating at least 6.5 million PBMCs per sample. Per the germline V gene, CDR1 is GTSNPN and CDR2 is SVGIG (reference sequence). V lost 0 bases to trimming and J lost 4 bases, with 9 bases between them. The CDR3 has 13 amino acids. The second PCR ran roughly 7 to 12 cycles with a sample-barcoded 5' primer and J-beta primers. Each CDR3 protein is one row after TCRdb ran MiXCR on the 5' RACE reads. The table records approximately 670,000 distinct CDR3 sequences, approximately 40% of them present only once.

This TCR derives from an elderly man in good health. The chain recombines TRBV30 with TRBJ2-5; D is perhaps TRBD1 or TRBD2 (5 bases each). Sequenced input: blood. The DNA for the CDR3 is TGTGCCTGGAGTGTCAGGGACGGAGAGACCCAGTACTTC. This encodes CAWSVRDGETQYF.